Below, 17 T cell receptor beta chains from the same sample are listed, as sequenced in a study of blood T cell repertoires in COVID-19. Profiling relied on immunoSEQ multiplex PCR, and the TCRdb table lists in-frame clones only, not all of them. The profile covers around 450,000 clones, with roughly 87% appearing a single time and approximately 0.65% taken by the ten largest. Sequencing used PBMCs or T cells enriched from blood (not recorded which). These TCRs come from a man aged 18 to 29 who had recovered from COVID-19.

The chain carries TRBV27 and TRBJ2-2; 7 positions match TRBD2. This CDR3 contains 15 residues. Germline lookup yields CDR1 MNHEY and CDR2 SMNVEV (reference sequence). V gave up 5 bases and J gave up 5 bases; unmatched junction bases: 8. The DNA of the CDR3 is TGTGCCAGCAGTCCGCCGAAGGGAGGGACCGGGGAGCTGTTTTTT. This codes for CASSPPKGGTGELFF.

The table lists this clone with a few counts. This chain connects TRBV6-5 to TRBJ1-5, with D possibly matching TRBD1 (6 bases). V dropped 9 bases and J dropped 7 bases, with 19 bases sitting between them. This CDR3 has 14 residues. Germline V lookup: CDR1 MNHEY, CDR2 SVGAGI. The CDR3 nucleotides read TGTGCCAGTTCACCACAGGGCCAGGGGCAGCCCCAGCATTTT. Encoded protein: CASSPQGQGQPQHF.

The CDR3 sequence is CASSLVAVRLPWTNEKLFF. CDR3 nucleotide sequence: TGTGCCAGCAGCTTAGTGGCGGTTAGGCTCCCTTGGACTAATGAAAAACTGTTTTTT. V gene TRBV7-9 combines with J gene TRBJ1-4, with D unresolved. In germline, CDR1 is SEHNR, CDR2 FQNEAQ (reference sequence). This CDR3 spans 19 amino acids. Trimming pared 1 base from V and 2 bases from J, leaving 20 bases between.

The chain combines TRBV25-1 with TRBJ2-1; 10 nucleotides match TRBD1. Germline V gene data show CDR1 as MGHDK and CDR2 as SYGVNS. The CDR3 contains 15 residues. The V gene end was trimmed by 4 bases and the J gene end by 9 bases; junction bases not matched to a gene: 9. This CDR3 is CASSAWTGGVGEQFF. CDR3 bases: TGTGCCAGCAGTGCCTGGACAGGGGGAGTGGGTGAGCAGTTCTTC.

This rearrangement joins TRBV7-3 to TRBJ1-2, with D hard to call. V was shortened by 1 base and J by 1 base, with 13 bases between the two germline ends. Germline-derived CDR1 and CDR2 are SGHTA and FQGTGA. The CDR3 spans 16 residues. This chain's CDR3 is CASSLSSGIGNYGYTF. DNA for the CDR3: TGTGCCAGCAGCTTAAGCTCCGGGATTGGTAACTATGGCTACACCTTC. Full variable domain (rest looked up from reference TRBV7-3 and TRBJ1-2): GAGVSQTPSNKVTEKGKYVELRCDPISGHTALYWYRQSLGQGPEFLIYFQGTGAADDSGLPNDRFFAVRPEGSVSTLKIQRTERGDSAVYLCASSLSSGIGNYGYTFGSGTRLTVV.

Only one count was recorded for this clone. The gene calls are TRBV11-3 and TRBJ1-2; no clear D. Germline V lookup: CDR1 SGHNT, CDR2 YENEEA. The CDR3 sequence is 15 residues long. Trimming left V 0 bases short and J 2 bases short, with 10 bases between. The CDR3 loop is CASSLDRETNYGYTF. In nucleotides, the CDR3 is TGTGCCAGCAGCTTAGACCGGGAAACGAACTATGGCTACACCTTC. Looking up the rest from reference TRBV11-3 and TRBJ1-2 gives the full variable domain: EAGVVQSPRYKIIEKKQPVAFWCNPISGHNTLYWYLQNLGQGPELLIRYENEEAVDDSQLPKDRFSAERLKGVDSTLKIQPAELGDSAVYLCASSLDRETNYGYTFGSGTRLTVV.

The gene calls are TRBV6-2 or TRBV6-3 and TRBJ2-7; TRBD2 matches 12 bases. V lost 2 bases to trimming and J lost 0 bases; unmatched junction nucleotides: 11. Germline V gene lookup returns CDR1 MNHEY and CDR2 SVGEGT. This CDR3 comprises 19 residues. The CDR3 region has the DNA TGTGCCAGCAGTTACCGGGGTCCGACTAGCGGGAGCCTCTCCTACGAGCAGTACTTC. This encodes CASSYRGPTSGSLSYEQYF.

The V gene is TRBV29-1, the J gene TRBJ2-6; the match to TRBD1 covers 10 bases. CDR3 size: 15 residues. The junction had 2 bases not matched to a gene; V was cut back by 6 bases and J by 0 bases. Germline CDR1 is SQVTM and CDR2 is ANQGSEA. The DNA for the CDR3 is TGCAGCGTGGGACAGGGGAGCTCTGGGGCCAACGTCCTGACTTTC. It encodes CSVGQGSSGANVLTF.

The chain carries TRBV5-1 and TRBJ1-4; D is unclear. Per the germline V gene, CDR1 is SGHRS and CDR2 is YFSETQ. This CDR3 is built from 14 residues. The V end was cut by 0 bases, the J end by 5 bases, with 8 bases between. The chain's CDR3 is CASSLERGNEKLFF. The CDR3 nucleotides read TGCGCCAGCAGCTTGGAACGGGGAAATGAAAAACTGTTTTTT.

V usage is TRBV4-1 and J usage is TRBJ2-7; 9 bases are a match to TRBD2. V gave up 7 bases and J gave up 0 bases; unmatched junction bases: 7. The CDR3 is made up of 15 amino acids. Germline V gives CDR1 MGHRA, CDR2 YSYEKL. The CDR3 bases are TGCGCCAGCAAGGAACTAGCGGGCCGCTCCTACGAGCAGTACTTC. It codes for CASKELAGRSYEQYF.

The CDR3: CASSLLALSSYEQYF. The CDR3 DNA follows: TGTGCCAGCAGCCTTCTAGCCTTAAGCTCCTACGAGCAGTACTTC. V usage is TRBV4-2 and J usage is TRBJ2-7; D possibly corresponds to TRBD2 (5 bases). The CDR3 length is 15 residues. CDR1 is LGHNA, CDR2 YNFKEQ, per germline. The V end lost 4 bases, the J end lost 0 bases, and 13 bases lay between the germline ends.

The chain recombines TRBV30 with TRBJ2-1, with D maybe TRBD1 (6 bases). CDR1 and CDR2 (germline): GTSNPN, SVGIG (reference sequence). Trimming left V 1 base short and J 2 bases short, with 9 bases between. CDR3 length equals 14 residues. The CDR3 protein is CAWSGKGAYNEQFF. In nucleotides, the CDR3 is TGTGCCTGGAGTGGGAAGGGGGCCTACAATGAGCAGTTCTTC.

Here the CDR3 DNA reads TGTGCCAGCAGTGGACTAGCGGGAAATGAGCAGTTCTTC. Translated: CASSGLAGNEQFF. V and J are TRBV12-3 or TRBV12-4 and TRBJ2-1; 12 bases are shared with TRBD2. Losses at the gene ends were 5 bases for V and 7 bases for J; bases not matched to a gene: 0. This CDR3 spans 13 amino acids.

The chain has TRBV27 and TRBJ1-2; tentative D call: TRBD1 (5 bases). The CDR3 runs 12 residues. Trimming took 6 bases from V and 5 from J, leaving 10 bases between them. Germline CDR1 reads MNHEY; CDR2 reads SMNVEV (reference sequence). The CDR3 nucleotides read TGTGCCAGCAGCCCAGACAGATATGGCTACACCTTC. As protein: CASSPDRYGYTF.

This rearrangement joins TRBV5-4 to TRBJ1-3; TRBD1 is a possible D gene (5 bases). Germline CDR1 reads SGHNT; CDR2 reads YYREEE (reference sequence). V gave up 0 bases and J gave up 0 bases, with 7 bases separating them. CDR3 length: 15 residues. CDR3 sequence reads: CASSLGGDSGNTIYF. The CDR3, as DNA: TGTGCCAGCAGCTTGGGGGGCGACTCTGGAAACACCATATATTTT.

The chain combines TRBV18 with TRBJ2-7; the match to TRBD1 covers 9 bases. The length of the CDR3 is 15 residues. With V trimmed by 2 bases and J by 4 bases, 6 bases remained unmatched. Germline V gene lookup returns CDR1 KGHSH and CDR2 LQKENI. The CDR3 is CASSPGQGSWYEQYF. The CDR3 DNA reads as TGTGCCAGCTCACCAGGACAGGGGAGTTGGTACGAGCAGTACTTC.

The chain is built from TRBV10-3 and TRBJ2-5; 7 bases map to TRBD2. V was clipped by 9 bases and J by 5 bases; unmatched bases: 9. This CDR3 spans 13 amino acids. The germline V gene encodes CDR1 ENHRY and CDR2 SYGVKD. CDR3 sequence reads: CAISPGREETQYF. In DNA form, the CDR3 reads TGTGCCATTTCTCCGGGGCGGGAGGAGACCCAGTACTTC.